Sequencing of this T cell receptor beta chain was carried out in a study of blood T cell repertoires in COVID-19. About the research overall: Specimens from acute and convalescent COVID-19 originated in the United States, Italy and Spain. T cells, B-cell-depleted T cells, or PBMCs supplied cDNA or gDNA.

The CDR3 has 14 residues. The germline V gene has CDR1 SGHDN and CDR2 FVKESK. Trimming removed 4 bases at V and 2 bases at J, with 11 bases between. Per the study methods: Amplification from reference gene primers served as the basis for estimated nucleated cell counts. Data came from immunoSEQ multiplex PCR; TCRdb stores just in-frame clones and leaves some out. That table supplies the V and J calls and clone size; D and trimming were determined from the DNA. The sample lists roughly 200,000 clones, more than 70% occurring once. This clonotype was sampled from a middle-aged man with active or convalescent COVID-19. The specimen was peripheral blood. The chain has TRBV14 and TRBJ1-2; TRBD1 might be the D (5 bases). The CDR3 DNA reads TGTGCCAGCAGCCCCCGGGGGGGGAACTATGGCTACACCTTC. It is translated as CASSPRGGNYGYTF. Together with reference TRBV14 and TRBJ1-2, the CDR3 gives the full variable domain: EAGVTQFPSHSVIEKGQTVTLRCDPISGHDNLYWYRRVMGKEIKFLLHFVKESKQDESGMPNNRFLAERTGGTYSTLKVQPAELEDSGVYFCASSPRGGNYGYTFGSGTRLTVV.